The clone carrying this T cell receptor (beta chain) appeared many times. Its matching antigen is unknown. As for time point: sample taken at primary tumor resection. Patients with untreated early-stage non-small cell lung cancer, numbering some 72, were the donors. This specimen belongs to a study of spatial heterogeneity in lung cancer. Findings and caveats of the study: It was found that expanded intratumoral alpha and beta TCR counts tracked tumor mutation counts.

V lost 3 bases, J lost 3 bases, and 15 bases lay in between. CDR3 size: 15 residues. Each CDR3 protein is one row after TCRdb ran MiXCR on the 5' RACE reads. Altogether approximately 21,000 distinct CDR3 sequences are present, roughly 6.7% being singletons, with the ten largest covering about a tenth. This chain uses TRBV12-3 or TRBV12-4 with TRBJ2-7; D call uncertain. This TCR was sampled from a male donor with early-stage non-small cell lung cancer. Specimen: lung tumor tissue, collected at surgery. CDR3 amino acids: CASSFRHSSLYEQYF. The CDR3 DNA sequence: TGTGCCAGCAGTTTCCGACATTCATCCCTCTACGAGCAGTACTTC.